This entry is about one T cell receptor beta chain. This record belongs to a study of control samples from healthy donors and cancer patients. Assay: immunoSEQ multiplex PCR; the TCRdb copy retains only in-frame clones and omits some. The data contain 200,000 or so clones, just under 95% of them seen just once; the ten biggest clones take up approximately 1.5%. The CDR3 consists of 13 residues. V was cut by 5 bases and J by 5 bases, with 10 bases left in between. The source of this sequence is a man aged 50 to 59 in good health. V and J are TRBV12-3 or TRBV12-4 and TRBJ2-1; no firm D call. The source material was blood. DNA of the CDR3: TGTGCCAGCAGTCCTGGGTTCAACAATGAGCAGTTCTTC. Encoded protein: CASSPGFNNEQFF.